Listed here are 14 T cell receptor beta chains from one sample, sequenced in a study of blood T cells in healthy people across ages. The use of a sample-barcoded 5' primer and a J-beta primer mix characterized a second PCR of roughly 7 to 11 cycles. MiXCR, applied by TCRdb to the 5' RACE reads, yields one record per CDR3 protein. The data show around 1,500,000 distinct CDR3 sequences, 28% seen once. Sequencing used blood. These receptors all come from a woman in her twenties or thirties in good health.

The chain joins TRBV7-6 to TRBJ2-1, with a possible D match to TRBD1 (5 bases). V was cut by 7 bases and J by 0 bases, with 16 bases left in between. This CDR3 contains 16 residues. Germline values: CDR1 SGHVS, CDR2 FNYEAQ. The CDR3 loop is CASTVRQTSSYNEQFF. The CDR3 DNA reads TGTGCCAGCACTGTCAGACAGACCAGCTCCTACAATGAGCAGTTCTTC.

This sequence joins TRBV9 and TRBJ2-2; 7 bases fit TRBD2. This CDR3 is 16 amino acids long. Per the germline V gene, CDR1 is SGDLS and CDR2 is YYNGEE. Trimming took 0 bases from V and 5 from J; bases not matched to a gene: 7. CDR3 coding DNA: TGTGCCAGCAGCGTAGATGGGGGAGGGCGGACCGGGGAGCTGTTTTTT. This translates into CASSVDGGGRTGELFF.

This clonotype appeared many times. The rearrangement uses TRBV28 and TRBJ2-1, with 10 positions matching TRBD2. In germline, CDR1 is MDHEN, CDR2 SYDVKM. J gave up 0 bases and V 7 bases, and 9 bases lay outside the gene matches. The CDR3 consists of 17 residues. The CDR3 DNA reads TGTGCCAGCACCCCCTCTAGCGGGAGCTTCTCCTACAATGAGCAGTTCTTC. This translates into CASTPSSGSFSYNEQFF.

J is TRBJ2-1 and V is TRBV12-3 or TRBV12-4, with 8 bases identical to TRBD2. Trimming removed 6 bases from V and 2 bases from J; junction bases left unmatched: 15. The length of the CDR3 is 18 residues. CDR3: CASRDARSGAPPYNEQFF. Here the CDR3 DNA reads TGTGCCAGCAGGGACGCCCGTAGCGGGGCGCCCCCCTACAATGAGCAGTTCTTC.

The CDR3: CASSSNPGQPYEQYF. The DNA of the CDR3 is TGCGCCAGCAGCTCCAACCCGGGACAGCCCTACGAGCAGTACTTC. The chain carries TRBV5-1 and TRBJ2-7; TRBD1 matches at 7 bases. Germline V lookup: CDR1 SGHRS, CDR2 YFSETQ. CDR3 length: 15 residues. Trimming took 3 bases from V and 2 from J; bases not matched to a gene: 8.

In its sample, this clonotype was seen a few times. The chain links TRBV29-1 to TRBJ1-2; D gene unclear. Deletions cut 7 bases from V and 13 bases from J, with 19 bases between. This CDR3 contains 11 residues. Germline V gene data show CDR1 as SQVTM and CDR2 as ANQGSEA. The chain's CDR3 is CSDAVGKFGTF. For the CDR3, the DNA is TGCAGCGACGCGGTCGGGAAATTTGGCACCTTC. Supplemented by reference TRBV29-1 and TRBJ1-2, the full variable domain reads SAVISQKPSRDICQRGTSLTIQCQVDSQVTMMFWYRQQPGQSLTLIATANQGSEATYESGFVIDKFPISRPNLTFSTLTVSNMSPEDSSIYLCSDAVGKFGTFGSGTRLTVV.

This sequence joins TRBV11-2 and TRBJ2-5; 9 nucleotides align to TRBD2. Per the germline V gene, CDR1 is SGHAT and CDR2 is FQNNGV. The CDR3 sequence is 16 residues long. The ends lost 2 bases at V and 5 bases at J; junction bases unmatched: 9. CDR3 bases: TGTGCCAGCAGCTTACCCCCGGGACTAGCAGCGGAGACCCAGTACTTC. Protein sequence: CASSLPPGLAAETQYF.

This clonotype has just a few counts. V and J are TRBV7-2 and TRBJ2-7, with 7 bases aligning to TRBD1. CDR3 length: 15 amino acids. The V gene end was trimmed by 5 bases and the J gene end by 7 bases; junction bases not matched to a gene: 14. Germline CDR1 SGHTA, CDR2 FQGNSA. The CDR3 region has the DNA TGTGCCAGCAGCCAAGGGGGACAGACATACAATGAGCAGTACTTC. Its translation is CASSQGGQTYNEQYF.

This clonotype was seen at least ten times. The gene calls are TRBV12-3 or TRBV12-4 and TRBJ2-7; 8 nucleotides agree with TRBD1. Losses at the gene ends were 4 bases for V and 4 bases for J; bases not matched to a gene: 15. The CDR3 is made up of 17 amino acids. CDR3 residues: CASSSKPGTGVPYEQYF. The CDR3 DNA is TGTGCCAGCAGTTCCAAACCCGGGACAGGAGTGCCTTACGAGCAGTACTTC.

This clonotype has just a few counts. The chain is built from TRBV7-3 and TRBJ2-1, with D unclear. Germline values: CDR1 SGHTA, CDR2 FQGTGA. Between the trimmed V and J ends, which lost 3 bases and 0 bases, there was a span of 12 bases. This CDR3 is 16 amino acids long. The CDR3 region is CASSLNRASSYNEQFF. The CDR3 DNA reads TGTGCCAGCAGCTTGAATAGGGCGAGCTCCTACAATGAGCAGTTCTTC.

The CDR3 coding sequence is TGTGCCAGCTCGATGACAGAACAAGAGACCCAGTACTTC. This encodes CASSMTEQETQYF. V gene TRBV18 combines with J gene TRBJ2-5; maybe TRBD1 (5 bases). Trimming stripped 6 bases from V and 2 bases from J, with 10 bases between. Germline V gene sequence: CDR1 KGHSH, CDR2 LQKENI. The CDR3 is 13 residues long.

This clonotype was found many times. V and J are TRBV7-4 and TRBJ2-7; weak D call: TRBD2 (6 bases). The CDR3 is 15 amino acids. Trimming left V 5 bases short and J 3 bases short, with 17 bases between. From germline, CDR1 is SGHVT and CDR2 SQSDAQ. The CDR3 here is CASSPRDSGHYEQYF. Here the CDR3 DNA reads TGTGCCAGCAGCCCCCGGGATAGCGGACACTACGAGCAGTACTTC.

The chain uses TRBV29-1 and TRBJ1-2; D may be TRBD1 (5 bases). The CDR3 covers 13 residues. The germline gives CDR1 SQVTM, CDR2 ANQGSEA. Trimming shortened V by 8 bases and J by 4 bases, and 17 bases separated the two germline ends. CDR3 DNA: TGCAGCCCCGCGGGGCGGTTCACCTATGGCTACACCTTC. Protein sequence: CSPAGRFTYGYTF.

The J gene is TRBJ2-5, the V gene TRBV24-1; 8 bases are a match to TRBD1. CDR1 is KGHDR and CDR2 is SFDVKD in the germline V gene. Trimming cost V 5 bases and J 3 bases; bases outside gene matches: 1. The CDR3 sequence is 13 residues long. This CDR3 reads CATSADREETQYF. CDR3 nucleotide sequence: TGTGCCACCAGTGCGGACAGGGAAGAGACCCAGTACTTC.